The present entry profiles one T cell receptor beta chain with its context. This clonotype is judged medium-sized (0.01 to 0.1%). Its antigen target is currently unknown. Base qualities are not recorded, but no much larger clone differs from it by a single base. Cut back by 5 bases and 5 bases, the V and J ends lie 10 bases apart. Including cysteine and phenylalanine, the CDR3 has 13 amino acids. Only CDR3 DNA remains: 39 bases, in frame from the first base. Per the germline V gene, MNHNS is the CDR1 and SASEGT is the CDR2. The instrument was an Illumina MiSeq. TCRdb redid the processing of the public reads, applying fastp at Q25 and MiXCR, and retained in-frame beta chains. Identical CDR3 proteins give one entry, which carries the most common genes and DNA. This sample has under 25,000 distinct CDR3 sequences in its table, and around 23% of those were observed once. The top ten hold more than 0.7% of the sample.

The data belong to a study of lung T cells in sarcoidosis with Löfgren's syndrome (TCRdb year 2017). At the level of the whole study: Sarcoidosis was characterized as a granulomatous, predominantly pulmonary disease marked by accumulation of CD4+ T cells in bronchoalveolar lavage fluid. The repertoire analyses focused on Löfgren's syndrome patients. What the authors observed across the whole study: TRAV12-1 and TRBV2 were reported as the most expanded V gene segments in Löfgren's syndrome patients compared with control subjects. Analysis of alphabeta pairing showed that TRAV12-1 paired preferentially with TRBV2, and the TCRs formed by this pairing showed CDR3 homology. Sharing of TRAV12-1 and TRBV2 CDR3 motifs among multiple Lofgren's syndrome patients was reported, suggesting public CD4+ TCR repertoires. Recognition of a sarcoidosis-associated antigen was only suggested, and the antigen itself remained putative and was not identified.

TCR repertoires were profiled from CD4+ T cells obtained by bronchoalveolar lavage. Recombination joined TRBV6-1 with TRBJ1-5; no D gene is confidently identified. The receptor was isolated from a human donor with sarcoidosis (Löfgren's syndrome or another form), or a control subject (not recorded which). The source material was CD4+ T cells from bronchoalveolar lavage. The bases are TGTGCCAGCAGTTTCCTGTGGGATCAGCCCCAGCATTTT. It specifies CASSFLWDQPQHF.